This paragraph reports one TCR beta chain. Its antigen remains unknown. The source of the sample is a study of cytomegalovirus exposure and HLA in healthy donors. Study overall: The 120 or so validation repertoires used a platform that matched the one used for the approximately 670 first-cohort repertoires, as a later analysis reported.

This CDR3 spans 16 amino acids. Germline-derived CDR1 and CDR2 are LNHDA and SQIVND (reference sequence). V dropped 3 bases and J dropped 0; count of bases not matched to a gene: 5. Repertoires were generated with immunoSEQ multiplex PCR, while TCRdb's copy carries only in-frame clones and drops some. The sample holds approximately 180,000 clones; about 82% are singletons and the top ten take almost 1.5%. General study results and limits: A later analysis found first-cohort TCR clusters tended to co-occur in the 95 to 150 validation repertoires. Researchers catalogued some 160 TCR beta chains as cytomegalovirus-associated. There were a few CMV-associated chains whose specificity for CMV antigens was confirmed in vitro.

This chain connects TRBV19 to TRBJ2-1; 7 bases are shared with TRBD2. The sample was PBMCs. The TCR was taken from a woman between 18 and 30 years old in good health and CMV-seronegative. DNA for the CDR3: TGTGCCAGTAGTATCCGAGCGGGAAACTCCTACAATGAGCAGTTCTTC. This sequence encodes CASSIRAGNSYNEQFF.